This T cell receptor beta chain was captured by sequencing in a study of CD8 T cells in ankylosing spondylitis. Study outcomes and limitations: Some motif variants had been reported before (in reactive arthritis synovial fluid and blood). A motif in TCR beta, a set of about eight highly homologous variants, appeared characteristic of ankylosing spondylitis blood.

V was trimmed by 4 bases and J by 5 bases, leaving 16 bases between them. Per the germline V gene, CDR1 is KGHDR and CDR2 is SFDVKD. The CDR3 has 15 amino acids. Construction of TCR beta libraries was performed using quantitative 5'-RACE with molecular barcodes. TCRdb redid the calling of the 5' RACE reads with MiXCR, one entry per CDR3 protein. Of fewer than 350,000 distinct CDR3 sequences listed, more than 9% are singletons. This clonotype was seen at least ten times. As yet, its antigen is unknown. The chain has TRBV24-1 and TRBJ2-5; D is possibly TRBD1 or TRBD2 (6 bases each). The sequenced sample consisted of blood, either unsorted or a sorted T cell fraction (not recorded which). This TCR was sampled from a female donor with ankylosing spondylitis or in good health (not recorded which). The CDR3 loop reads CATSERYGGQETQYF. In nucleotides, the CDR3 is TGTGCCACCAGTGAAAGGTACGGGGGCCAGGAGACCCAGTACTTC.